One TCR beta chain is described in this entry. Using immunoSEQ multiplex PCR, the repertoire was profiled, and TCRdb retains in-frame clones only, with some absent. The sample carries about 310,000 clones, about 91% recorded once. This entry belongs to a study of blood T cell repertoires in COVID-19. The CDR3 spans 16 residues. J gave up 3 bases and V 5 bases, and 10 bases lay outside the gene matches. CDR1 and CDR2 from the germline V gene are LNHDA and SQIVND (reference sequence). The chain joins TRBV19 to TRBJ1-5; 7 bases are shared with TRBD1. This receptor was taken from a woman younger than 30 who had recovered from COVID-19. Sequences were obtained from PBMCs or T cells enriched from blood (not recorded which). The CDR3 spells CASSPKHRGYNQPQHF. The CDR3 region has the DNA TGTGCCAGTAGTCCGAAACACAGGGGCTACAATCAGCCCCAGCATTTT.